This T cell receptor beta chain was found in a study of blood T cell repertoires in COVID-19 (dated by TCRdb to the early 2020s). Background for the entire study: Collaborator samples came from the United States, Italy and Spain and covered acute and convalescent phases of COVID-19. A de-identified subject ID, COVID-19 status, age in years and sex were almost always included in the sample metadata. The repertoires were released in a freely available public database meant as a resource for research on the immune response to SARS-CoV-2. Where available, HLA class I and class II types were taken from metadata supplied by the sample provider and were not determined by assay-based typing. The dataset comprised deeply sampled blood TCRbeta repertoires from subjects exposed to, actively infected with, or recovered from COVID-19. The prospective study material was composed of cDNA or gDNA derived from T cells, B-cell-depleted T cells, or PBMCs. Samples came from the ongoing ImmuneRACE study (first 160 participants) plus 1,254 subjects from 6 global collaborators.

In the case of this clone: Its antigen is still unknown. Qualities for individual bases were not recorded, and no much larger clone is one base off.

TCRbeta CDR3 regions were amplified from genomic DNA by means of the immunoSEQ Assay, a bias-controlled multiplex PCR. The original methods were these. Nucleated cell counts per sample were estimated from amplification of reference gene primers within the assay. To quantify the absolute abundance of each unique TCRbeta CDR3 rearrangement, sequence reads were collapsed and filtered. For each sample, productive Simpson clonality was calculated as the square root of Simpson's diversity index across productive rearrangements. TCRdb mirrors the immuneACCESS table, restricted to in-frame sequences. Some clones are absent from its copies; in checked studies, under half trace to an unresolved V gene, and the reason for the others is unknown. V and J calls plus clone size are reproduced from that table; the DNA served to infer D and trimming. This sample has roughly 150,000 clones in its table, and 80% of those were observed once. Of the sample, roughly 3.5% is held by the ten largest clones.

Enrolling through a virtual design, the prospective study's participants ranged in age from about 18 to 89 years and lived across 24 United States geographic areas. In the prospective study, cohorts were assigned on the basis of participant-reported clinical history obtained from a screening survey and a study questionnaire. Recovered participants in ImmuneRACE Cohort 3 were defined as having two consecutive negative NP/OP PCR tests, clearance from a healthcare professional, or resolution of symptoms. In the prospective study, whole blood, serum and a nasopharyngeal or oropharyngeal swab were collected from each participant by mobile phlebotomists. Participants in the prospective study had the option to provide additional blood draws and questionnaires over an approximately 2-month period. Blood samples from the prospective study were shipped frozen or at room temperature prior to DNA extraction.

Relative to germline, V is missing 5 bases and J is missing 8 bases, with 8 bases of the junction outside any gene match. From a lookup of the germline V gene, CDR1 and CDR2 are SGHTA and FQGTGA. Reading from cysteine to phenylalanine, the CDR3 counts 14 amino acids. The retained sequence is limited to the CDR3, 42 bases, with the frame set at the first base. Overall study results and their limits: Clinical and demographic metadata were provided uncurated, with the amount varying by source and participant.

Sequencing was done on a sample of PBMCs or T cells enriched from blood (not recorded which). This clonotype was sampled from a woman in her sixties or seventies who had recovered from COVID-19. In this chain, TRBV7-3 is recombined with TRBJ1-2; TRBD1 aligns with 10 central bases. The DNA sequence reads TGTGCCAGCAGCCCAGGGACAGGGGAGGGAGGCTACACCTTC. Translation gives CASSPGTGEGGYTF. The full variable domain, with segments outside the CDR3 supplied by the reference TRBV7-3 and TRBJ1-2 proteins, appears as GAGVSQTPSNKVTEKGKYVELRCDPISGHTALYWYRQSLGQGPEFLIYFQGTGAADDSGLPNDRFFAVRPEGSVSTLKIQRTERGDSAVYLCASSPGTGEGGYTFGSGTRLTVV.